This T cell receptor beta chain emerged from a study of OX40 agonist ivuxolimab in advanced cancers. Broader study findings: The antigen specificity of the peripheral T cells (those that were expanded) was not determined.

Profiling relied on immunoSEQ multiplex PCR, and the TCRdb table lists in-frame clones only, not all of them. The top ten hold roughly 0.7% of the sample, which has 80,000 to 95,000 clones, about 88% seen once. CDR3 length equals 14 residues. Trimming left V 2 bases short and J 6 bases short, with 10 bases between. The germline gives CDR1 LNHDA, CDR2 SQIVND (reference sequence). Note on this clone: What it binds is unknown.

Exclusion applied to patients with autoimmune disease history or systemic immunosuppression. J is TRBJ1-4 and V is TRBV19; D gene ambiguous. This receptor was taken from an adult with an advanced solid tumor such as melanoma, head and neck, liver or kidney cancer. The sequencing here drew on CD4+ or CD8+ T cells sorted from blood, taken in a trial of the OX40 agonist ivuxolimab. Written as DNA, the CDR3 is TGTGCCAGTAGTATACACCGCGAGGATGAAAAACTGTTTTTT. Encoded protein: CASSIHREDEKLFF.